Listed below are T cell receptor beta chains from one sample, sequenced in a study of CD8 T cells in Susac syndrome. Each CDR3 protein gets one entry after TCRdb re-called the immunoSEQ multiplex PCR reads with MiXCR. The data show roughly 100,000 distinct CDR3 sequences, around 94% seen once. The sequenced material came from CD8+ T cells from PBMCs. These receptors were obtained from a human donor with Susac syndrome. Each CDR3 is given with its conserved first and last residue. The order of the fields is D gene, V gene, clone size, J gene, CDR3 length, CDR3 protein, CDR3 DNA. The D gene is left open where the match is weak. A clone size is listed for some rows: how often the clone was seen (once, few, many), or a class if it is expanded.

NA	TRBV7-6	NA	TRBJ2-3	16	CASSSRGGDSTDTQYF	TGTGCCAGCAGCTCCAGGGGAGGGGACTCCACAGATACGCAGTATTTT
NA	TRBV12-3/TRBV12-4	once	TRBJ1-4	11	CASWGGEKLFF	TGTGCCAGCTGGGGGGGTGAAAAACTGTTTTTT
NA	TRBV29-1	NA	TRBJ2-1	12	CSAPLGYNEQFF	TGCAGCGCCCCCCTGGGGTACAATGAGCAGTTCTTC
NA	TRBV7-8	once	TRBJ1-1	12	CASINTNTEAFF	TGTGCCAGCATCAACACGAACACTGAAGCTTTCTTT
TRBD1	TRBV12-3/TRBV12-4	NA	TRBJ1-1	11	CASIQTGRAFF	TGTGCCAGCATCCAGACAGGGAGGGCTTTCTTT
NA	TRBV29-1	NA	TRBJ1-1	11	CSGRHDTEAFF	TGCAGCGGCCGCCATGACACTGAAGCTTTCTTT
NA	TRBV14	NA	TRBJ2-4	16	CASSQELEGTKNIQYF	TGTGCCAGCAGCCAAGAGTTGGAAGGGACCAAAAACATTCAGTACTTC
NA	TRBV10-3	NA	TRBJ1-2	13	CAISETGAYGYTF	TGTGCCATCAGTGAGACCGGGGCCTATGGCTACACCTTC
NA	TRBV9	NA	TRBJ1-6	15	CASSPSGGYNSPLHF	TGTGCCAGCAGCCCAAGTGGGGGGTATAATTCACCCCTCCACTTT
NA	TRBV7-9	NA	TRBJ1-1	12	CASSFEGTEAFF	TGTGCCAGCAGCTTTGAGGGCACTGAAGCTTTCTTT
NA	TRBV27	NA	TRBJ1-1	14	CASSLVRLNTEAFF	TGTGCCAGCAGTTTGGTCAGACTGAACACTGAAGCTTTCTTT
NA	TRBV18	NA	TRBJ1-1	14	CASSPGGKNTEAFF	TGTGCCAGCTCACCGGGCGGTAAGAACACTGAAGCTTTCTTT
TRBD2	TRBV20-1	NA	TRBJ2-1	18	CSARDGELAAVSYNEQFF	TGCAGTGCTAGAGATGGGGAACTAGCGGCGGTCTCCTACAATGAGCAGTTCTTC
NA	TRBV4-3	NA	TRBJ1-1	14	CASSRSRGNTEAFF	TGCGCCAGCAGCCGGTCTCGGGGGAACACTGAAGCTTTCTTT
NA	TRBV7-9	NA	TRBJ1-2	9	CASGPGYTF	TGTGCCAGCGGCCCTGGCTACACCTTC
NA	TRBV27	NA	TRBJ2-7	13	CASGTGRGYEQYF	TGTGCCAGCGGTACAGGGAGAGGATACGAGCAGTACTTC
TRBD1	TRBV12-3/TRBV12-4	NA	TRBJ1-1	14	CASSWTGLNTEAFF	TGTGCCAGCAGTTGGACAGGCCTAAACACTGAAGCTTTCTTT
NA	TRBV7-9	NA	TRBJ1-1	13	CASSYTQNTEAFF	TGTGCCAGCAGCTACACACAGAACACTGAAGCTTTCTTT
NA	TRBV20-1	NA	TRBJ2-3	15	CSASLSSWATDTQYF	TGCAGTGCTAGTTTATCGAGTTGGGCTACAGATACGCAGTATTTT
TRBD2	TRBV6-5	NA	TRBJ2-1	16	CASSYSSLAGPNEQFF	TGTGCCAGCAGTTACTCGAGCCTAGCGGGGCCCAATGAGCAGTTCTTC
TRBD1	TRBV12-3/TRBV12-4	NA	TRBJ2-5	14	CASTRQGAQETQYF	TGTGCCAGCACCCGACAGGGGGCCCAAGAGACCCAGTACTTC
NA	TRBV4-1	NA	TRBJ1-5	14	CASSQEGPNQPQHF	TGCGCCAGCAGCCAAGAAGGACCCAATCAGCCCCAGCATTTT
NA	TRBV5-4	NA	TRBJ1-5	14	CASSLEGTGQPQHF	TGTGCCAGCAGCTTGGAGGGGACCGGTCAGCCCCAGCATTTT
TRBD1	TRBV11-2	NA	TRBJ2-5	15	CASSRRTGPQETQYF	TGTGCCAGCAGCCGAAGGACAGGGCCCCAAGAGACCCAGTACTTC
NA	TRBV15	NA	TRBJ2-1	14	CATSIQLEPNEQFF	TGTGCCACCAGCATCCAGCTTGAACCCAATGAGCAGTTCTTC
NA	TRBV3-1	NA	TRBJ1-5	15	CASSQEGYSNQPQHF	TGTGCCAGCAGCCAAGAGGGGTATAGCAATCAGCCCCAGCATTTT
NA	TRBV27	few	TRBJ1-4	11	CASSFGEKLFF	TGTGCCAGCAGTTTCGGTGAAAAACTGTTTTTT
NA	TRBV7-2	NA	TRBJ2-7	15	CASSLEFPPTYEQYF	TGTGCCAGCAGCTTAGAATTCCCACCCACCTACGAGCAGTACTTC
TRBD2	TRBV6-1	NA	TRBJ2-5	15	CASSEAELARETQYF	TGTGCCAGCAGTGAAGCAGAACTAGCGAGGGAGACCCAGTACTTC
TRBD1	TRBV14	NA	TRBJ1-1	16	CASSPGTGGWGTEAFF	TGTGCCAGCAGCCCCGGGACAGGGGGCTGGGGCACTGAAGCTTTCTTT
TRBD2	TRBV15	NA	TRBJ2-3	18	CATSRDWVAGAAADTQYF	TGTGCCACCAGCAGAGATTGGGTAGCGGGGGCCGCAGCAGATACGCAGTATTTT
TRBD1	TRBV4-1	NA	TRBJ2-3	16	CASSQEGQGRADTQYF	TGCGCCAGCAGCCAAGAGGGACAGGGAAGGGCAGATACGCAGTATTTT
NA	TRBV7-8	NA	TRBJ2-5	12	CASSYLQETQYF	TGTGCCAGCAGCTACCTCCAAGAGACCCAGTACTTC
TRBD2	TRBV9	NA	TRBJ2-3	15	CASSYSGASTDTQYF	TGTGCCAGCAGCTATAGCGGGGCTAGCACAGATACGCAGTATTTT
NA	TRBV4-3	NA	TRBJ1-2	16	CASSQDRNAEPYGYTF	TGCGCCAGCAGCCAAGACCGGAATGCGGAACCCTATGGCTACACCTTC
TRBD2	TRBV10-2	NA	TRBJ2-1	15	CATLPGLAGDNEQFF	TGCGCCACCTTACCTGGACTAGCGGGGGACAATGAGCAGTTCTTC
NA	TRBV12-2	NA	TRBJ2-7	15	CASRDTGCGFGEQYF	TGTGCAAGTCGGGACACAGGGTGCGGATTCGGCGAGCAGTACTTC
TRBD1	TRBV19	NA	TRBJ2-5	15	CASSPRGQGKETQYF	TGTGCCAGTAGTCCGCGAGGACAGGGTAAAGAGACCCAGTACTTC
NA	TRBV5-1	NA	TRBJ2-3	16	CASSLGSGLLTDTQYF	TGCGCCAGCAGCTTGGGTTCCGGACTACTCACAGATACGCAGTATTTT
NA	TRBV20-1	NA	TRBJ2-1	15	CSARDSGQTNNEQFF	TGCAGTGCTAGAGACTCTGGGCAGACGAACAATGAGCAGTTCTTC
NA	TRBV24-1	NA	TRBJ2-2	17	CATSDPDRLLNTGELFF	TGTGCCACCAGTGACCCGGACAGACTTTTGAACACCGGGGAGCTGTTTTTT
NA	TRBV6-1	NA	TRBJ1-2	15	CASSEIPSARYGYTF	TGTGCCAGCAGTGAGATCCCGAGTGCCCGCTATGGCTACACCTTC
TRBD1	TRBV7-9	NA	TRBJ2-6	16	CAIYGTGGPGANVLTF	TGTGCCATCTATGGGACAGGGGGCCCTGGGGCCAACGTCCTGACTTTC
NA	TRBV14	NA	TRBJ2-5	15	CASSPSSGVRETQYF	TGTGCCAGCAGCCCCTCCTCGGGGGTCCGGGAGACCCAGTACTTC
NA	TRBV5-6	NA	TRBJ1-6	16	CASSLEGSSYNSPLHF	TGTGCCAGCAGCTTGGAAGGGAGCTCCTATAATTCACCCCTCCACTTT
NA	TRBV14	NA	TRBJ2-7	15	CASSQVGQGDNEQYF	TGTGCCAGCAGCCAAGTTGGCCAGGGAGACAACGAGCAGTACTTC
TRBD2	TRBV20-1	NA	TRBJ2-5	13	CNAATQRGETQYF	TGCAATGCTGCTACTCAGCGGGGCGAGACCCAGTACTTC
TRBD2	TRBV20-1	NA	TRBJ2-1	14	CSARFRGVGNEQFF	TGCAGTGCTAGATTTCGGGGGGTTGGGAATGAGCAGTTCTTC
NA	TRBV5-1	NA	TRBJ2-1	11	CASRGFNEQFF	TGCGCCAGCAGGGGCTTCAATGAGCAGTTCTTC
NA	TRBV7-9	NA	TRBJ2-1	14	CASSLGGFDNEQFF	TGTGCCAGCAGCTTAGGGGGCTTTGACAATGAGCAGTTCTTC
TRBD2	TRBV7-6	few	TRBJ2-7	14	CASSLAGGGDEQYF	TGTGCCAGCAGCTTAGCCGGGGGGGGAGACGAGCAGTACTTC
TRBD2	TRBV20-1	NA	TRBJ2-7	16	CSARAPTSGGPWEQYF	TGCAGTGCTAGAGCTCCGACTAGCGGGGGTCCGTGGGAGCAGTACTTC
TRBD1	TRBV29-1	NA	TRBJ2-6	17	CSALTRDRGTGANVLTF	TGCAGCGCTCTGACCCGGGACAGGGGCACTGGGGCCAACGTCCTGACTTTC
TRBD2	TRBV20-1	once	TRBJ2-1	20	CSARDLQVPGLAGAYNEQFF	TGCAGTGCTAGAGATTTACAGGTCCCGGGACTAGCGGGTGCCTACAATGAGCAGTTCTTC
TRBD2	TRBV12-3/TRBV12-4	NA	TRBJ2-5	14	CASSLPTSSETQYF	TGTGCCAGCAGTTTACCGACTAGCTCCGAGACCCAGTACTTC
NA	TRBV7-9	NA	TRBJ1-3	13	CASSFGRRNTIYF	TGTGCCAGCAGCTTTGGACGGAGAAACACCATATATTTT
NA	TRBV29-1	NA	TRBJ2-7	13	CSVSSLGGREQYF	TGCAGCGTTTCTTCTCTAGGGGGTCGAGAGCAGTACTTC
NA	TRBV9	NA	TRBJ2-1	13	CASSVVGKDEQFF	TGTGCCAGCAGCGTAGTCGGGAAGGATGAGCAGTTCTTC
NA	TRBV3-1	NA	TRBJ2-3	15	CASSQGLSSTDTQYF	TGTGCCAGCAGCCAAGGGCTATCTAGCACAGATACGCAGTATTTT
NA	TRBV3-1	NA	TRBJ2-5	15	CASSQPTGEGETQYF	TGTGCCAGCAGCCAACCCACAGGGGAGGGAGAGACCCAGTACTTC